Each of the 3 T cell receptor beta chains below was sequenced from the same sample in a study of CD8+ T cells in alopecia areata. cDNA serving as the sequencing template came from extracted, reverse transcribed RNA. Sequencing used immunoSEQ multiplex PCR; TCRdb keeps in-frame clones, though not all of them. Of about 220,000 clones in the sample, 50% to 70% were seen once. Treatment: oral pan-JAK inhibitor, 5-10 mg twice daily. Here the sequenced sample was CD4+ T cells sorted from blood, taken at week 4, from a patient treated with tofacitinib. The receptors shown here come from a human donor with alopecia areata.

The chain couples TRBV5-1 to TRBJ2-7; D perhaps matches TRBD2 (6 bases). The germline CDR1 and CDR2 sequences are SGHRS and YFSETQ. The CDR3 extends over 14 amino acids. Between the trimmed V and J ends, which lost 5 bases and 1 base, there was a span of 13 bases. CDR3 loop: CASSYGDFSYEQYF. The DNA of the CDR3 is TGCGCCAGCAGTTACGGGGACTTTTCCTACGAGCAGTACTTC. Full variable domain (outside the CDR3, taken from reference TRBV5-1 and TRBJ2-7): KAGVTQTPRYLIKTRGQQVTLSCSPISGHRSVSWYQQTPGQGLQFLFEYFSETQRNKGNFPGRFSGRQFSNSRSEMNVSTLELGDSALYLCASSYGDFSYEQYFGPGTRLTVT.

The chain combines TRBV21-1 with TRBJ1-2; the D call of TRBD1 is as the table states it, not checked on the DNA. TRBV21-1 is reported as a pseudogene. The CDR3 sequence is 14 residues long. The CDR3 region is CASSTRDRGNGYTF. The CDR3, as DNA: TGTGCCAGCAGCACCCGGGACAGGGGGAATGGCTACACCTTC.

The chain uses TRBV30 and TRBJ1-2; D uncertain. Germline CDR1 GTSNPN, CDR2 SVGIG (reference sequence). V lost 3 bases and J 2 bases, leaving 7 bases between the germline ends. The CDR3 loop spans 12 amino acids. CDR3 nucleotide sequence: TGTGCCTGGAGAGAACCAAACTATGGCTACACCTTC. Its protein is CAWREPNYGYTF.